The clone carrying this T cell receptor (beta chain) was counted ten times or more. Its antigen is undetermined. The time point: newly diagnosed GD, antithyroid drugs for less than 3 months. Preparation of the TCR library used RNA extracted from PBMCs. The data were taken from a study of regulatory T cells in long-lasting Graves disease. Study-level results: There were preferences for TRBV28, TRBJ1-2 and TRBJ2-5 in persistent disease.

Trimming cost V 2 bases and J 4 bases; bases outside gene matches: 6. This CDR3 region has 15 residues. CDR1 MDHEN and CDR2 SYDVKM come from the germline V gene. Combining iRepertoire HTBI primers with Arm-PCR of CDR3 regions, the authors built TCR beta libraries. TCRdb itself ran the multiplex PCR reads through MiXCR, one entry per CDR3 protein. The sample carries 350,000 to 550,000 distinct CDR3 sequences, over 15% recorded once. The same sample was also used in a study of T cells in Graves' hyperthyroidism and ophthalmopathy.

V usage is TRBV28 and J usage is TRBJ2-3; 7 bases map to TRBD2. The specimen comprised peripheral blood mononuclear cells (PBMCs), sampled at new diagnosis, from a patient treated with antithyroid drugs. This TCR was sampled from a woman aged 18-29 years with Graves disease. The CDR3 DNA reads TGTGCCAGCAGTTTAGTGGGAGGGCCGTCAGATACGCAGTATTTT. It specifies CASSLVGGPSDTQYF.